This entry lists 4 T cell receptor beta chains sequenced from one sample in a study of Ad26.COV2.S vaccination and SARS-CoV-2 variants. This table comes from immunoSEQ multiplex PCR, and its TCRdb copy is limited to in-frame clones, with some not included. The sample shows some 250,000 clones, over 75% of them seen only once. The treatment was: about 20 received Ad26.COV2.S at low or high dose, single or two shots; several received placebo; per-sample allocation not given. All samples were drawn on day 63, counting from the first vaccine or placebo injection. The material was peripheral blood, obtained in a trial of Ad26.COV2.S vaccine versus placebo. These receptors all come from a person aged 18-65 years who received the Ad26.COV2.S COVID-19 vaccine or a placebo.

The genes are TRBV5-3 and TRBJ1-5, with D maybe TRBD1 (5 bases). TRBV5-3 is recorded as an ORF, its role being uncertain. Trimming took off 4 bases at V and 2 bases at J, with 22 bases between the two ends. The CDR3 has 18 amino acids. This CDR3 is CARSPAGVGREGNQPQHF. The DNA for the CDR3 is TGTGCCAGAAGCCCGGCGGGTGTCGGCAGGGAAGGCAATCAGCCCCAGCATTTT.

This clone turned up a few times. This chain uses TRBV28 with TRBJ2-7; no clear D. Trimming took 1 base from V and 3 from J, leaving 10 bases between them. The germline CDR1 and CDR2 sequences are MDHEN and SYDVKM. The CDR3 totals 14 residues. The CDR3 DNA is TGTGCCAGCAGTTTATCCGGGTCTCACTACGAGCAGTACTTC. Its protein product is CASSLSGSHYEQYF.

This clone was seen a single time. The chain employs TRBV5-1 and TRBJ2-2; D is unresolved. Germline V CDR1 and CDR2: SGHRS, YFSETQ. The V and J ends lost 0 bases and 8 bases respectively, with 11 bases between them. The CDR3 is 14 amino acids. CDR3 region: CASSLVPGVGELFF. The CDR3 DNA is TGCGCCAGCAGCTTGGTCCCCGGTGTGGGGGAGCTGTTTTTT.

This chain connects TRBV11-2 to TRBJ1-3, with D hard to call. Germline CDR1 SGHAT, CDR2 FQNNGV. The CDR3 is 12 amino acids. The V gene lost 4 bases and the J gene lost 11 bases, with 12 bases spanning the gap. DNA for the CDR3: TGTGCCAGCAGCTCGGACTACTCGGCCATATATTTT. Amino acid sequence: CASSSDYSAIYF.